Below, 17 T cell receptor beta chains from the same sample are listed, as sequenced in a study of blood T cell repertoires in COVID-19. Some clones are missing from TCRdb's copy, which holds only in-frame ones; the method was immunoSEQ multiplex PCR. The data contain a few hundred thousand clones, 84% of them singletons. Material: PBMCs or T cells enriched from blood (not recorded which). Receptors originate from a woman in her forties who had recovered from COVID-19.

This clone is medium-sized within its sample. The chain carries TRBV10-2 and TRBJ2-7; tentative D call: TRBD2 (5 bases). In germline, CDR1 is WSHSY, CDR2 SAAADI. V was shortened by 0 bases and J by 2 bases, with 5 bases between the two germline ends. This CDR3 region has 13 residues. The CDR3 DNA is TGCGCCAGCAGTGAGTCGACTACCTACGAGCAGTACGTC. This encodes CASSESTTYEQYV.

The genes are TRBV29-1 and TRBJ1-3; 8 bases fit TRBD1. V was pared by 6 bases and J by 4 bases, with 5 bases of the junction left unmatched. This CDR3 comprises 13 residues. Germline lookup yields CDR1 SQVTM and CDR2 ANQGSEA. In nucleotides, the CDR3 is TGCAGCGTCTGGACAGGGCTAGGAAACACCATATATTTT. Translating it yields CSVWTGLGNTIYF.

The chain is built from TRBV7-9 and TRBJ2-1, with 7 bases aligning to TRBD1. Germline V gene data show CDR1 as SEHNR and CDR2 as FQNEAQ (reference sequence). The CDR3 runs 15 residues. V dropped 2 bases and J dropped 9; count of bases not matched to a gene: 10. The CDR3 region has the DNA TGTGCCAGCAGCTTATGGGGGACAGCCGGCGGTGAGCAGTTCTTC. It encodes CASSLWGTAGGEQFF.

V and J are TRBV29-1 and TRBJ1-2; D call uncertain. The CDR3 consists of 12 residues. V was trimmed by 3 bases and J by 3 bases, leaving 8 bases between them. CDR1 is SQVTM and CDR2 is ANQGSEA in the germline V gene. DNA for the CDR3: TGCAGCGTTGATGGAACAGACTATGGCTACACCTTC. Protein sequence: CSVDGTDYGYTF.

The rearrangement joins TRBV10-1 to TRBJ1-2; a weak D match, TRBD1 (6 bases). The germline gives CDR1 WNHNN, CDR2 SYGVQD (reference sequence). V was shortened by 3 bases and J by 8 bases, with 13 bases between the two germline ends. The CDR3 is 13 residues long. CDR3 nucleotide sequence: TGCGCCAGCAGTGAAACAGGGCGTTCGGGCTACACCTTC. Protein product: CASSETGRSGYTF.

This clone turned up a few times. The chain uses TRBV24-1 and TRBJ2-1; TRBD2 aligns across 12 bases. This CDR3 region has 13 residues. V trimming: 7 bases; J trimming: 9 bases; junction bases outside the gene matches: 3. The germline V gene has CDR1 KGHDR and CDR2 SFDVKD. The CDR3 sequence: CATRPSGGGEQFF. Here the CDR3 DNA reads TGTGCCACCAGACCTAGCGGGGGGGGTGAGCAGTTCTTC.

This clone came up a few times. The V call is TRBV21-1, the J call TRBJ1-1; TRBD1 is taken as the D call from the table, unchecked against the DNA. TRBV21-1 is annotated as a pseudogene. The CDR3 length is 17 residues. In nucleotides, the CDR3 is TGTGCCAGCAGCAAACACCTGACAGGGGGTGGGAACACTGAAGCTTTCTTT. Its translation: CASSKHLTGGGNTEAFF.

The chain links TRBV20-1 to TRBJ2-1; D gene uncertain. V was pared by 3 bases and J by 7 bases, with 16 bases between. CDR1 DFQATT and CDR2 SNEGSKA come from the germline V gene (reference sequence). CDR3 length equals 14 residues. CDR3 loop: CSASWLGPQNEQFF. The CDR3 DNA reads as TGCAGTGCTAGTTGGCTTGGGCCCCAAAATGAGCAGTTCTTC.

This chain connects TRBV9 to TRBJ2-2; 7 bases match TRBD1. Trimming cost V 3 bases and J 6 bases; bases outside gene matches: 8. The CDR3 spans 15 residues. Germline V gene data show CDR1 as SGDLS and CDR2 as YYNGEE. The CDR3 bases are TGTGCCAGCAGCGCGTGGGACAGCAGCTCCGGGGAGCTGTTTTTT. Its protein product is CASSAWDSSSGELFF.

This rearrangement joins TRBV15 to TRBJ2-1; 7 nucleotides align to TRBD1. The germline V gene has CDR1 LNHNV and CDR2 YYDKDF (reference sequence). The ends lost 5 bases at V and 4 bases at J; junction bases unmatched: 8. The CDR3 runs to 15 residues. The CDR3 DNA reads TGTGCCACCAGCTCCCTGGACAGGTTATACAATGAGCAGTTCTTC. Amino acids: CATSSLDRLYNEQFF.

With regard to this clone: Other DNA sequences in the sample encode the same CDR3. This chain uses TRBV27 with TRBJ1-1, with TRBD1 matching over 7 bases. There are 16 residues in the CDR3. Germline CDR1 reads MNHEY; CDR2 reads SMNVEV (reference sequence). V dropped 2 bases and J dropped 4; count of bases not matched to a gene: 10. The CDR3 spells CASSLDPQGRGTEAFF. The CDR3 bases are TGTGCCAGCAGTTTAGACCCACAGGGGCGGGGCACTGAAGCTTTCTTT.

This chain connects TRBV20-1 to TRBJ1-6; D possibly corresponds to TRBD1 (5 bases). Germline CDR1 is DFQATT and CDR2 is SNEGSKA (reference sequence). CDR3 size: 14 residues. V lost 3 bases to trimming and J lost 5 bases, with 11 bases between them. CDR3 in amino acids: CSASSRTNNSPLHF. CDR3 DNA: TGCAGTGCTAGTTCTAGGACAAATAATTCACCCCTCCACTTT.

V gene TRBV5-5 combines with J gene TRBJ2-7, with 10 bases that match TRBD1. CDR1 is SGHKS and CDR2 is YYEKEE in the germline V gene (reference sequence). CDR3 length: 15 amino acids. V dropped 0 bases and J dropped 4; count of bases not matched to a gene: 4. The CDR3, as DNA: TGTGCCAGCAGCTTGGACGGGACAGGGGAATACGAGCAGTACGTC. Translation: CASSLDGTGEYEQYV.

This clone was counted only a few times. The rearrangement joins TRBV2 to TRBJ2-7, with TRBD2 identical over 13 bases. Per germline, CDR1 SNHLY and CDR2 FYNNEI. The CDR3 length is 15 residues. With V trimmed by 6 bases and J by 1 base, 3 bases remained unmatched. DNA for the CDR3: TGTGCCAGCAGGGGACTAGCGGGGAGTTCCTACGAGCAGTACTTC. It translates to CASRGLAGSSYEQYF.

The V and J genes are TRBV14 and TRBJ1-3, with D possibly TRBD1 on 5 matching bases. Germline CDR1 SGHDN, CDR2 FVKESK. Trimming stripped 8 bases from V and 0 bases from J, with 14 bases between. The CDR3 has 15 residues. The CDR3 region is CASDNERGSGNTIYF. For the CDR3, the DNA is TGTGCCAGCGACAATGAAAGGGGCTCTGGAAACACCATATATTTT.

V is TRBV19 and J is TRBJ1-5; D gene ambiguous. This CDR3 is 15 amino acids long. Germline CDR1 is LNHDA and CDR2 is SQIVND (reference sequence). Trimming shortened V by 3 bases and J by 4 bases, and 13 bases separated the two germline ends. Here the CDR3 DNA reads TGTGCCAGTAGTATGTTCGGAGGCCGAAATCAGCCCCAGCATTTT. Translating it yields CASSMFGGRNQPQHF.

The CDR3 loop reads CASSESRDRGHRQSQPQHF. In DNA form, the CDR3 reads TGCGCCAGCAGTGAGTCTAGGGACAGGGGACATAGGCAATCTCAGCCCCAGCATTTT. The chain combines TRBV10-1 with TRBJ1-5; 10 nucleotides align to TRBD1. V trimming: 0 bases; J trimming: 6 bases; junction bases outside the gene matches: 14. The V gene's germline CDR1 is WNHNN and CDR2 SYGVQD (reference sequence). The CDR3 has 19 amino acids.